This T cell receptor beta chain came from a study of blood T cell repertoires in COVID-19. The CDR3 loop spans 15 amino acids. Germline values: CDR1 SGHNT, CDR2 YENEEA. V was pared by 4 bases and J by 7 bases, with 5 bases of the junction left unmatched. Data came from immunoSEQ multiplex PCR; TCRdb stores just in-frame clones and leaves some out. This sample has hundreds of thousands of clones, with roughly 84% found just once. Clinical histories supplied by participants themselves formed the basis of cohort assignment. Recovered status in Cohort 3 required two negative PCRs, clearance, or symptom resolution.

The specimen sequenced was PBMCs or T cells enriched from blood (not recorded which). V gene TRBV11-3 combines with J gene TRBJ2-1; TRBD2 agrees at 12 bases. The TCR originated in a woman aged 40-49 years who had recovered from COVID-19. The CDR3 sequence: CASSSRLAGANEQFF. CDR3 sequence (DNA): TGTGCCAGCAGCTCAAGACTAGCGGGAGCGAATGAGCAGTTCTTC.